The present TCR beta chain was sequenced within a study of blood T cell repertoires in COVID-19. Trimming shortened V by 0 bases and J by 0 bases, and 9 bases separated the two germline ends. The CDR3 contains 17 residues. In the original processing: It was from reference gene primer amplification that nucleated cell counts were estimated. Some clones are missing from TCRdb's copy, which holds only in-frame ones; the method was immunoSEQ multiplex PCR. The V and J calls and clone size were taken over from that table, and D and trimming were inferred from the DNA. The table has around 58,000 clones, roughly 83% seen once.

The chain uses TRBV6-7 and TRBJ1-6; no definite D call. TRBV6-7 is an ORF, and what it does is uncertain. The TCR was taken from a human donor in a cohort sampled during active COVID-19. The sequencing input was peripheral blood. The CDR3 DNA follows: TGTGCCAGCAGTTACTCGAAGCTTAGCTCCTATAATTCACCCCTCCACTTT. This translates into CASSYSKLSSYNSPLHF.